The clone carrying this T cell receptor beta chain was counted between two and nine times. CDR1 is SNHLY and CDR2 is FYNNEI in the germline V gene. V dropped 6 bases and J dropped 6; count of bases not matched to a gene: 8. The CDR3 loop spans 15 amino acids. The data were obtained in a study of blood T cell repertoires in COVID-19. The wider study: Whether acute or convalescent, the COVID-19 samples came from the United States, Italy and Spain. Nucleic acid was either cDNA or gDNA, and it came from T cells, B-cell-depleted T cells, or PBMCs.

Per the study methods: Nucleated cell number was recorded as an estimate derived from reference gene primer amplification. Using immunoSEQ multiplex PCR, the repertoire was profiled, and TCRdb retains in-frame clones only, with some absent. The DNA gave D and trimming, while V, J and clone size come from that table. Of about 68,000 clones in the sample, 80% to 90% were seen once. Sequencing input: peripheral blood. The receptor comes from a woman aged 55-69 years with acute or convalescent COVID-19. The chain joins TRBV2 to TRBJ2-3; the match to TRBD2 covers 11 bases. The DNA of the CDR3 is TGTGCCAGCAGGGCTCTAGCGGGAGGATGGGATACGCAGTATTTT. Protein product: CASRALAGGWDTQYF.